This TCR beta chain was recorded in a study of blood T cells in healthy people across ages. Study-level results: Naive T cell percentage by flow cytometry tracked strongly with beta diversity. Diversity estimates from one million T cells were considered underestimates.

Samples each yielded at least 5.5 micrograms of total RNA. V was trimmed by 4 bases and J by 2 bases, leaving 21 bases between them. Germline V gene sequence: CDR1 SGHKS, CDR2 YYEKEE (reference sequence). The CDR3 length is 17 residues. A second roughly 6 to 12 cycle PCR used barcoded and J-beta primers. Template switching added a 12-random-nucleotide identifier to every cDNA molecule. From the 5' RACE reads, TCRdb called clonotypes with MiXCR, one entry per CDR3 protein. The table records about 1,500,000 distinct CDR3 sequences, 28% of them present only once. Concerning this clonotype itself: As yet, its antigen is unknown.

Sample: blood. The rearrangement links TRBV5-5 to TRBJ2-5, with a possible D match to TRBD1 (7 bases). This clonotype originated in a woman between 25 and 40 years old in good health. Written as DNA, the CDR3 is TGTGCCAGCAGCCCGGGGGTCTGGACAGGACCGCAAGAGACCCAGTACTTC. Protein product: CASSPGVWTGPQETQYF. The whole variable domain, remainder taken from reference TRBV5-5 and TRBJ2-5, is DAGVTQSPTHLIKTRGQQVTLRCSPISGHKSVSWYQQVLGQGPQFIFQYYEKEERGRGNFPDRFSARQFPNYSSELNVNALLLGDSALYLCASSPGVWTGPQETQYFGPGTRLLVL.